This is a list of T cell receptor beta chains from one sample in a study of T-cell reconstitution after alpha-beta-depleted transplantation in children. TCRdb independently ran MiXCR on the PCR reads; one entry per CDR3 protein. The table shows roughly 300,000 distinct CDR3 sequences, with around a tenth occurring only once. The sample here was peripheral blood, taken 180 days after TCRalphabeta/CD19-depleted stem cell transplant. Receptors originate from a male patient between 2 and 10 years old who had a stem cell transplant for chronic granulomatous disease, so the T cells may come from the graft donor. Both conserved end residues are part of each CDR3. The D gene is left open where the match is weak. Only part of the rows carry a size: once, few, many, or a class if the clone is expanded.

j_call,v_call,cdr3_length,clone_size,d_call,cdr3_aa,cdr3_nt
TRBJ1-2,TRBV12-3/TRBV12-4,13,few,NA,CASRGQYHYGYTF,TGTGCCAGCAGAGGACAGTACCACTATGGCTACACCTTC
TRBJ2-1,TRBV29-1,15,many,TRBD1,CSERPGQGSYNEQFF,TGCAGCGAACGACCTGGACAGGGGTCTTACAATGAGCAGTTCTTC
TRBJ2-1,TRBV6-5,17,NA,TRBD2,CASSYGGLAVSYNEQFF,TGTGCCAGCAGTTACGGGGGACTAGCGGTCTCCTACAATGAGCAGTTCTTC
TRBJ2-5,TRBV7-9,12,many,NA,CASSTEGETQYF,TGTGCCAGCAGCACGGAGGGCGAGACCCAGTACTTC
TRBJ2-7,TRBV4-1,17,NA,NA,CASSWEAWGPGSATRYF,NA
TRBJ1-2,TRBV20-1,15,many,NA,CSAHRGQVANYGYTF,TGCAGTGCCCACCGCGGGCAGGTAGCTAACTATGGCTACACCTTC
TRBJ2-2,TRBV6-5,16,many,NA,CASSYGASLNTGELFF,TGTGCCAGCAGTTACGGGGCTAGTCTGAACACCGGGGAGCTGTTTTTT
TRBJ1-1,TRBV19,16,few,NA,CASRFRRGLMNTEAFF,TGTGCCAGTAGGTTTCGAAGGGGACTGATGAACACTGAAGCTTTCTTT
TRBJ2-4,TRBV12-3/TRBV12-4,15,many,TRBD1,CASTEPGQGANIQYF,TGTGCCAGCACTGAACCTGGGCAGGGGGCAAACATTCAGTACTTC
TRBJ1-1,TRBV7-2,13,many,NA,CASSLGGFAEAFF,TGTGCCAGCAGCTTAGGTGGGTTCGCTGAAGCTTTCTTT
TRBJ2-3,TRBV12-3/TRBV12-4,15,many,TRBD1,CASSFLTGGADTQYF,TGTGCCAGCAGTTTTCTAACAGGGGGCGCAGATACGCAGTATTTT
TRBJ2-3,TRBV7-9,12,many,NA,CASSPNVLTQYF,TGTGCCAGCAGCCCCAACGTTTTGACGCAGTATTTT
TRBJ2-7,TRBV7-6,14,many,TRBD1,CASSLGGQGYEQYF,TGTGCCAGCAGCTTAGGGGGACAGGGCTACGAGCAGTACTTC
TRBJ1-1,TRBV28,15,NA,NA,CASSLLEGAPTETFF,TGTGCCAGCAGTTTATTGGAGGGAGCGCCGACTGAAACTTTCTTT
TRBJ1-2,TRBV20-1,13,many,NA,CSASPDSSYGYTF,TGCAGTGCTAGCCCGGACAGCTCCTATGGCTACACCTTC
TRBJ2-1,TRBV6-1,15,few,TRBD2,CASGGGTSGSREQFF,TGTGCCAGTGGAGGGGGGACTAGCGGGAGCCGCGAGCAGTTCTTC
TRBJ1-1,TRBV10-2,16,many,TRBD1,CASRVRGTGGNTEAFF,TGCGCCAGCAGAGTGAGGGGGACAGGGGGAAACACTGAAGCTTTCTTT
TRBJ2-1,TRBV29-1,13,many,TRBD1,CSPRIRGRNEQFF,TGCAGCCCAAGAATCAGGGGGCGTAATGAGCAGTTCTTC
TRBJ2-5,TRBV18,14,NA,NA,CASSLGPPMETQYF,TGTGCCAGCTCACTTGGACCGCCTATGGAGACCCAGTACTTC
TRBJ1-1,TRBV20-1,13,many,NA,CSARYQGRTEAFF,TGCAGTGCTAGATACCAGGGGAGGACTGAAGCTTTCTTT
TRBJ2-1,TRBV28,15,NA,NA,CASSLGAGLDNEQFF,TGTGCCAGCAGTTTAGGGGCGGGATTGGACAATGAGCAGTTCTTC
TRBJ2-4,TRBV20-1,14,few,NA,CSARPTVAKNIQYF,TGCAGTGCTAGACCCACCGTAGCCAAAAACATTCAGTACTTC
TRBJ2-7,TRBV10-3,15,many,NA,CAISEWSGATYEQYF,TGTGCCATCAGTGAATGGAGCGGAGCAACCTACGAGCAGTACTTC
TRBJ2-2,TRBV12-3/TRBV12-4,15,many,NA,CASSFGETNTGELFF,TGTGCCAGCAGTTTTGGGGAGACGAACACCGGGGAGCTGTTTTTT
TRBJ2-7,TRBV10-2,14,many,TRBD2,CASTEVSGRKDQYF,TGCGCCAGCACAGAGGTGAGCGGGAGGAAAGACCAGTACTTC
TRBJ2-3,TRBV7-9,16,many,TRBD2,CASSPPIPGGTDTQYF,TGTGCCAGCAGCCCCCCTATCCCGGGGGGGACAGATACGCAGTATTTT
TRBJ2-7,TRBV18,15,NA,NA,CASSHPTTSSHEQYF,TGTGCCAGCTCGCATCCTACGACTAGTAGTCACGAGCAGTACTTC
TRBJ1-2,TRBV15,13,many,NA,CATSRDSNYGYTF,TGTGCCACCAGCAGAGACAGTAACTATGGCTACACCTTC
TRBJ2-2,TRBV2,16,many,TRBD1,CASSLVPGQGPGELFF,TGTGCCAGCAGTTTGGTCCCGGGACAGGGGCCCGGGGAGCTGTTTTTT
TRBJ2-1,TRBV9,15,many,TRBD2,CASSTGLASYNEQFF,TGTGCCAGCAGCACCGGACTAGCGAGTTACAATGAGCAGTTCTTC
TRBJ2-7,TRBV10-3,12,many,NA,CAISRLGEEQYF,TGTGCCATCAGCAGATTAGGGGAGGAGCAGTACTTC
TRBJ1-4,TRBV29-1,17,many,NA,CSVEDPYTGTTNEKLFF,TGCAGCGTTGAAGATCCCTACACGGGGACGACTAATGAAAAACTGTTTTTT
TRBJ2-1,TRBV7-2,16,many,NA,CASSYSGRVNLAEQFF,TGTGCCAGCAGCTATAGCGGAAGGGTAAATCTAGCTGAGCAGTTCTTC
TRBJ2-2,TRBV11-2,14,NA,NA,CASTQPTYTGELFF,TGTGCCAGCACCCAACCGACCTACACCGGGGAGCTGTTTTTT
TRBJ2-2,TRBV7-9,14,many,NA,CASSYWGPTGELFF,TGTGCCAGCAGCTATTGGGGACCCACCGGGGAGCTGTTTTTT
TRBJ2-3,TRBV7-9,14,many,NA,CASSLYSGLDTQYF,TGTGCCAGCAGCTTATATTCCGGCCTAGATACGCAGTATTTT
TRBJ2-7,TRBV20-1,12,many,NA,CSAISGSYEQYF,TGCAGTGCTATTTCTGGGTCCTACGAGCAGTACTTC
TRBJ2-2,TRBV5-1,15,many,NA,CASSPLPPNTGELFF,TGCGCCAGCAGCCCCCTCCCCCCGAACACCGGGGAGCTGTTTTTT
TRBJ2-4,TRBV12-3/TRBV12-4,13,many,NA,CASSRDPLGGEYF,TGTGCCAGCAGTCGGGACCCTTTAGGGGGAGAGTACTTC
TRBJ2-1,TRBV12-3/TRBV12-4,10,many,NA,CASSWREQFF,TGTGCCAGCAGTTGGAGAGAGCAGTTCTTC
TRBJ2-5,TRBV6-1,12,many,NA,CASSEMRETQYF,TGTGCCAGCAGTGAAATGAGGGAGACCCAGTACTTC
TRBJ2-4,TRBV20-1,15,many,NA,CSARATGVAKNIQYF,TGCAGTGCTAGAGCAACGGGAGTGGCCAAAAACATTCAGTACTTC
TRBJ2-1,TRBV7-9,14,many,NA,CASRKEGSYNEQFF,TGTGCCAGCAGGAAAGAGGGCTCCTACAATGAGCAGTTCTTC
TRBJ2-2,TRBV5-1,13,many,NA,CASSLRGSGELFF,TGCGCCAGCAGCCTCCGTGGGTCCGGGGAGCTGTTTTTT
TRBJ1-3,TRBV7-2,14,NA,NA,CASSLGGGRNTIYF,TGTGCCAGCAGCTTAGGTGGAGGGAGGAACACCATATATTTT
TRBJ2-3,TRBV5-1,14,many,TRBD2,CASSQLATTDTQYF,TGCGCCAGCAGCCAACTAGCGACCACAGATACGCAGTATTTT
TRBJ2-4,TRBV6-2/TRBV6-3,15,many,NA,CASSYGGSGKNIQYF,TGTGCCAGCAGTTACGGGGGGAGTGGCAAAAACATTCAGTACTTC
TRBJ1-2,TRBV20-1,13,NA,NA,CSASPKGAYGYTF,TGCAGTGCTAGTCCGAAAGGGGCCTATGGCTACACCTTC
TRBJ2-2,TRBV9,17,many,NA,CASSTPREAVNTGELFF,TGTGCCAGCAGCACCCCCCGCGAAGCTGTAAACACCGGGGAGCTGTTTTTT
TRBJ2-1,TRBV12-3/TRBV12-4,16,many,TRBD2,CASNLDLSGRVNEQFF,TGTGCCAGCAACTTAGATCTTAGCGGGAGGGTTAATGAGCAGTTCTTC